This T cell receptor beta chain is drawn from a study of cytotoxic CD8 clonotypes in ibrutinib-treated CLL. The overall study: In all, under twelve patients were relapsed/refractory, fewer than 16 were treatment-naive and 17 to 18 were IGHV unmutated. Study-level results: Baseline clonality was higher than in age-matched healthy donors and moved in step with circulating CD8+ T-cell counts.

The germline CDR1 and CDR2 sequences are LGHNA and YNFKEQ. The germline V and J ends were trimmed by 5 bases and 7 bases, with 21 bases remaining between them. The CDR3 is 16 residues long. A note on this clone: What it binds is unknown.

Depth targeted 1 in 200,000 to 1 in 1 million T cells, averaging 10x coverage per clonotype. Libraries were prepared by immunoSEQ multiplex PCR; TCRdb keeps only in-frame clonotypes and omits some of them. In the table there are some 15,000 clones, less than 70% of which are singletons. The TCR comes from a human donor with chronic lymphocytic leukemia. The genes are TRBV4-2 and TRBJ2-1; a weak D match, TRBD1 (7 bases). The starting material was PBMCs, obtained before ibrutinib treatment. The CDR3 bases are TGTGCCAGCAGCTCAGTCGGCCAGGGGGGCGTTAATGAGCAGTTCTTC. Translating gives CASSSVGQGGVNEQFF.